This T cell receptor beta chain was sequenced in a study of beta chain features in type 1 diabetes. General study findings and limits: A possible short-template PCR bias applies equally to patients and controls. There was a moderate but significant shortening of TCRB CDR3s in all four CD4+ subsets of Type 1 diabetes patients.

As to this clone: The antigen remains unidentified.

Sorting based on CD45RO/CCR7/CD25/CD127/CD95/CD27 separated CD4+ naive, central memory, regulatory and stem cell-like memory cells. Expressed TCRB transcripts were sequenced because the entire RNA isolate underwent reverse transcription. Sequencing was performed with immunoSEQ multiplex PCR; in TCRdb, only in-frame clones are kept and a portion is missing. There are around 710,000 clones in the sample; over 10% occur only once, and more than 0.095% lies in the top ten. Trimming cost V 3 bases and J 14 bases; bases outside gene matches: 6. The CDR3 spans 13 residues. Germline CDR1 and CDR2: SGHTA and FQGNSA.

Sequencing was performed on naive CD4+ T cells from blood. The sequence derives from a man in his thirties or forties with type 1 diabetes. The chain has TRBV7-2 and TRBJ2-3; 12 nucleotides match TRBD2. CDR3 residues: CASSFSLAGGLYF. In nucleotides, the CDR3 is TGTGCCAGCAGCTTCTCACTAGCGGGGGGTCTGTATTTT.